The clone carrying this T cell receptor (beta chain) was seen a handful of times. This sample is drawn from a study of blood T cell repertoires in COVID-19. Study-level background: Donors in the United States, Italy and Spain gave samples during acute or convalescent COVID-19. PBMCs, B-cell-depleted T cells, or T cells were the source of the cDNA or gDNA that made up the material.

Germline CDR1 reads SGHAT; CDR2 reads FQNNGV. Deletions cut 4 bases from V and 3 bases from J, with 12 bases between. The CDR3 is 14 amino acids. In the authors' workflow: Quantification of nucleated cells was approximated via reference gene primer amplification. TCRdb keeps only in-frame clones here, not all; method: immunoSEQ multiplex PCR. The V and J calls and clone size were taken over from that table, and D and trimming were inferred from the DNA. The table records 53,000 or so clones, about 76% of them present only once. The rearrangement uses TRBV11-2 and TRBJ1-2; D unresolved. Sequencing was done on a sample of peripheral blood. The TCR was taken from a man aged 65 to 79 with active or convalescent COVID-19. The CDR3 DNA reads TGTGCCAGCAGCTCTATACGGGAGGACTATGGCTACACCTTC. Encoded protein: CASSSIREDYGYTF.